The TCR beta chain under discussion was sequenced for a study of blood T cell repertoires in COVID-19. About the research overall: Sites in the United States, Italy and Spain provided acute and convalescent COVID-19 samples.

The study assigned cohorts using participant-reported clinical history. The study counted Cohort 3 donors as recovered given two negative PCRs, clearance, or symptom resolution. The CDR3 contains 19 residues. Germline CDR1 SGHTA, CDR2 FQGNSA. J lost 5 bases, V lost 2 bases, and 15 bases had no gene match. Method: immunoSEQ multiplex PCR; TCRdb's copy keeps in-frame clones and lacks some. This sample has 180,000 or so clones, with around 82% found just once. The J gene is TRBJ1-6, the V gene TRBV7-2; 7 bases are shared with TRBD1. The sequencing input was PBMCs or T cells enriched from blood (not recorded which). The TCR sequence derives from a man in his forties who had recovered from COVID-19. The CDR3 sequence is CASSLIGQAGRPDNSPLHF. CDR3 DNA: TGTGCCAGCAGCTTAATCGGACAGGCGGGTCGACCAGATAATTCACCCCTCCACTTT.